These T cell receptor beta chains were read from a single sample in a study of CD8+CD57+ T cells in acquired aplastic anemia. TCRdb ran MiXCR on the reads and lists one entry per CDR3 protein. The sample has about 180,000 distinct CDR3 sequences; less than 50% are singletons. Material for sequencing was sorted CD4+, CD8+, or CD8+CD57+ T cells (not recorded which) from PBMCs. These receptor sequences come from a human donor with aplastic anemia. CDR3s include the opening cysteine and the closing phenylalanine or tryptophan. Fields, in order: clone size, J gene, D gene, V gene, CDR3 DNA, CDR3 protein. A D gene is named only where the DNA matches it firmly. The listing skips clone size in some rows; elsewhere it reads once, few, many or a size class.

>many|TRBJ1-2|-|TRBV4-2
TGTGCCAGCAGCCAAGTGGTCGGGCAGGGCTATGGCTACACCTTC
CASSQVVGQGYGYTF
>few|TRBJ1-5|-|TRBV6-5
TGTGCCAGCAGTTACTCGAACGGTCAGCCCCAGCATTTT
CASSYSNGQPQHF
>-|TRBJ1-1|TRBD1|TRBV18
TGTGCCAGCTCACCGAGGGACAGGGGGGGCACTGAAGCTTTCTTT
CASSPRDRGGTEAFF
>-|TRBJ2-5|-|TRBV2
TGTGCCAGCAGTGCTTCGACAGGGAGGGGGGAGACCCAGTACTTC
CASSASTGRGETQYF
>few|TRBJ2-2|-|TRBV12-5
TGTGCTAGTCGTTCGGAGGGGGCGGTCGGGGAGCTGTTTTTT
CASRSEGAVGELFF
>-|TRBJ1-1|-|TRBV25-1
TGTGCCAGCAGTGAAAGGGCCGGTGAAGCTTTCTTT
CASSERAGEAFF
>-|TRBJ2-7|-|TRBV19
TGTGCCAGTAGTGGGGCCATAACCTACGAGCAGTACTTC
CASSGAITYEQYF
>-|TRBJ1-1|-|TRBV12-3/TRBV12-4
TGTGCCAGCAGTCACAGGAACACTGAAGCTTTCTTT
CASSHRNTEAFF
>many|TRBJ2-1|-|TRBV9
TGTGCCAGCAGCGCTCCGGGCCTTGGGTCGTCCAATGAGCAGTTCTTC
CASSAPGLGSSNEQFF
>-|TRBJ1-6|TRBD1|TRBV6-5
TGTGCCAGCAGGACTGACAGGGAACTCCACTTT
CASRTDRELHF
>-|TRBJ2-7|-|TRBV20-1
TGCAGTGCTAGAGCGGGAGAAAATCGACATAGCTCCTACGAGCAGTACTTC
CSARAGENRHSSYEQYF
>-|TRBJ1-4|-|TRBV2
TGTGCCAGCATGAGGGGAGGAAATGAAAAACTGTTTTTT
CASMRGGNEKLFF
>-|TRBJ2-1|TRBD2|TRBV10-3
TGTGCCATCAGTGAGTCTGCGGGAGACGGGAGGAATGAGCAGTTCTTC
CAISESAGDGRNEQFF
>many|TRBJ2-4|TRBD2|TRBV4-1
TGCGCCAGCAGCCCCTCACTAGCGGGGAACATTCAGTACTTC
CASSPSLAGNIQYF